These T cell receptor beta chains were read from a single sample in a study of T cell repertoires in cytomegalovirus infection. TCRdb independently ran MiXCR on the reads; one entry per CDR3 protein. The sample contains about 230,000 distinct CDR3 sequences, 5% to 8.5% of which appear only once. The specimen sequenced was PBMCs. These receptors all come from a human donor in good health (CMV status not recorded). Some clones in this sample may be carry-over from other donors' samples. Both conserved end residues are part of each CDR3. The order of the fields is V gene, D gene, CDR3 protein. A D gene is named only where the DNA matches it firmly.

TRBV11-2 NA CASSLARSTEAFF
TRBV18 NA CASSPKGGIPPQHF
TRBV11-2 NA CASSLGVMGTPQETQYF
TRBV27 TRBD2 CASSSGLAGGVFNNEQFF
TRBV7-2 TRBD1 CASSLDRGHNQPQHF
TRBV24-1 NA CATMVRLPYEQYF
TRBV29-1 NA CSVGGAGATYEQYF
TRBV6-2/TRBV6-3 NA CASSRRPGWGNSYEQYF
TRBV20-1 NA CSARDQNAPFNEQFF
TRBV3-1 NA CASSHKRGPNEKLFF
TRBV29-1 NA CSVIWQYNQPQHF
TRBV7-2 NA CAALPLGARTGELFF
TRBV29-1 TRBD2 CSVVFERGNTDTQYF
TRBV24-1 TRBD1 CATSDPFRQGGSYEQYF
TRBV6-2/TRBV6-3 NA CASKIHNYGYTF
TRBV5-5 NA CASSRGGTGPLGYNEQFF
TRBV4-3 NA CASSRALAMRGGRYEQYF
TRBV30 NA CAWSVGQAIYF
TRBV6-1 NA CASGTGQQDYNEQFF
TRBV6-2/TRBV6-3 TRBD1 CASTEDRAGEQYF
TRBV12-3/TRBV12-4 TRBD1 CASNRQGGNQPQHF
TRBV18 NA CASSGTKGTEAFF
TRBV7-2 TRBD2 CASSLIAGVVQNEQFF
TRBV2 NA CASNYQETQYF
TRBV30 NA CAWNLKNRKNIQYF
TRBV7-2 TRBD2 CASSPYPGTSVPGELFF
TRBV7-2 TRBD1 CASSYPGRGLNEQYF
TRBV7-9 NA CASSLAGTMQPQHF
TRBV6-1 NA CASSPGRPEDQPQHF
TRBV28 NA CASSLMNTIYF
TRBV20-1 TRBD1 CSARGAPGQGGDIQYF
TRBV4-1 NA CASSQGPAPAYNEQFF
TRBV11-2 NA CASSSYKPGNTEAFF
TRBV20-1 NA CRATGGEAFF
TRBV20-1 TRBD1 CSAILQGVGTSNQPQHF
TRBV11-2 NA CASSSGYRGFSNQPQHF
TRBV28 NA CASSLLEGLSSEKLFF
TRBV6-8 NA CASSYLRGADTQYF
TRBV7-2 NA CASSFWGRNTEAFF
TRBV6-2/TRBV6-3 NA CASSQYPYEQYF
TRBV7-2 TRBD2 CASSPQWTSGGQLQYF
TRBV7-2 TRBD1 CASSRARGTQETQYF
TRBV7-2 NA CASSFLQGPSQPQHF
TRBV6-2/TRBV6-3 NA CASSYDGDTEAFF
TRBV7-2 TRBD2 CASSLDSGGRDTQYF
TRBV6-2/TRBV6-3 NA CASSSGTNFMASYQPQHF
TRBV20-1 NA CSARRGGSTDTQYF
TRBV7-6 NA CASSLGATGKGLQNTGELFF
TRBV7-4 NA CASSPRGVSIVSSNQPQHF
TRBV18 NA CASSPPGNRAAAEAFF
TRBV29-1 TRBD2 CSVLGGRETQYF
TRBV5-1 TRBD2 CASSGRGEQYF
TRBV11-2 TRBD1 CASSPIRQGNSPLHF
TRBV12-3/TRBV12-4 NA CASHTGFGQPQHF
TRBV7-2 TRBD2 CASSLVLGGETQYF
TRBV29-1 NA CSVLRQLGNTGELFF
TRBV7-9 NA CASSLTFGGGTEAFF
TRBV19 NA CASSVGSSYEQYF
TRBV7-2 TRBD1 CASSLNRGTGYGYTF